This is a list of T cell receptor beta chains from one sample in a study of a mutant IDH1 vaccine in newly diagnosed glioma. Antigen specificity for these receptors is unknown. Data came from immunoSEQ multiplex PCR; TCRdb stores just in-frame clones and leaves some out. The data contain about 60,000 clones, around 80% of them seen just once; the ten biggest clones take up roughly 3.6%. The source material was PBMCs, sampled from a glioma patient whose treatment included an IDH1 peptide vaccine. The receptors were sampled from a man aged 25 to 40 with glioma. CDR3s include the opening cysteine and the closing phenylalanine or tryptophan. The D gene is left open where the match is weak. Not all rows give a size; the values are once, few, many and, for expanded clones, a class.

v_gene: TRBV7-2; j_gene: TRBJ2-7; d_gene: TRBD2; abundance: .; CDR3nt: TGTGCCAGCAGCTTACCCCCCACTAGCGGGAGGAATCCGTACTTC; CDR3aa: CASSLPPTSGRNPYF
v_gene: TRBV9; j_gene: TRBJ2-1; d_gene: .; abundance: .; CDR3nt: TGTGCCAGCAGCGTAGAGGGGTTAGGAAACAATGAGCAGTTCTTC; CDR3aa: CASSVEGLGNNEQFF
v_gene: TRBV30; j_gene: TRBJ2-7; d_gene: .; abundance: .; CDR3nt: TGTGCCTGGACTCTTGACGTGGGGGCAGGTCCAGCCTACGAGCAGTACTTC; CDR3aa: CAWTLDVGAGPAYEQYF
v_gene: TRBV4-2; j_gene: TRBJ2-1; d_gene: TRBD2; abundance: .; CDR3nt: TGTGCCAGCACCACTAGCGGGAGTGCCTACAATGAGCAGTTCTTC; CDR3aa: CASTTSGSAYNEQFF
v_gene: TRBV28; j_gene: TRBJ2-3; d_gene: .; abundance: .; CDR3nt: TGTGCCAGCAGTTTGGGGGTTACCCTAAGCACAGATACGCAGTATTTT; CDR3aa: CASSLGVTLSTDTQYF
v_gene: TRBV10-3; j_gene: TRBJ2-3; d_gene: .; abundance: .; CDR3nt: TGTGCCATCAGTGAGTCGCAGGATACGCAGTATTTT; CDR3aa: CAISESQDTQYF
v_gene: TRBV30; j_gene: TRBJ1-2; d_gene: .; abundance: .; CDR3nt: TGTGCCTGGAGTGGTCAGACCGTTCATTATGGCTACACCTTC; CDR3aa: CAWSGQTVHYGYTF
v_gene: TRBV5-5; j_gene: TRBJ2-1; d_gene: .; abundance: .; CDR3nt: TGTGCCAGCAGCGCCGACCCAAGCTCCTACAATGAGCAGTTCTTC; CDR3aa: CASSADPSSYNEQFF
v_gene: TRBV10-2; j_gene: TRBJ2-5; d_gene: .; abundance: .; CDR3nt: TGCGCCAGCAGTGAGTTAAGGGGAAGAGAGACCCAGTACTTC; CDR3aa: CASSELRGRETQYF
v_gene: TRBV30; j_gene: TRBJ2-3; d_gene: .; abundance: .; CDR3nt: TGTGCCTGGAGTGGGAGCACAGATACGCAGTATTTT; CDR3aa: CAWSGSTDTQYF
v_gene: TRBV7-9; j_gene: TRBJ2-3; d_gene: TRBD1; abundance: .; CDR3nt: TGTGCCAGCAGCTTATATTGGGCAGGGGGCCTACCAGATACGCAGTATTTT; CDR3aa: CASSLYWAGGLPDTQYF
v_gene: TRBV5-1; j_gene: TRBJ1-2; d_gene: .; abundance: .; CDR3nt: TGCGCCAGCAGCTTGGATCCGGATCCAAACTATGGCTACACCTTC; CDR3aa: CASSLDPDPNYGYTF
v_gene: TRBV6-6; j_gene: TRBJ2-2; d_gene: .; abundance: .; CDR3nt: TGTGCCAGCAGTTACCTTGGGGGGCTGTCGGCCGGGGAGCTGTTTTTT; CDR3aa: CASSYLGGLSAGELFF
v_gene: TRBV4-3; j_gene: TRBJ2-1; d_gene: .; abundance: .; CDR3nt: TGCGCCAGCAGCCCCGGGGCTAGCCGGGGGTCCTATGAGCAGTTCTTC; CDR3aa: CASSPGASRGSYEQFF
v_gene: TRBV7-6; j_gene: TRBJ2-7; d_gene: .; abundance: .; CDR3nt: TGTGCCAGCAGCCCCGGGCCGAACTACGAGCAGTACTTC; CDR3aa: CASSPGPNYEQYF
v_gene: TRBV19; j_gene: TRBJ1-2; d_gene: TRBD1; abundance: .; CDR3nt: TGTGCCAGTAAGGACAGGGGGCTTTATGGCTACACCTTC; CDR3aa: CASKDRGLYGYTF
v_gene: TRBV6-5; j_gene: TRBJ1-2; d_gene: TRBD1; abundance: .; CDR3nt: TGTGCCAGCAGTATGCGGGACAGGGTCTATGGCTACACCTTC; CDR3aa: CASSMRDRVYGYTF
v_gene: TRBV6-6; j_gene: TRBJ1-2; d_gene: .; abundance: .; CDR3nt: TGTGCCAGCAGTTATTCAGGGGCCCGGAACTATGGCTACACCTTC; CDR3aa: CASSYSGARNYGYTF
v_gene: TRBV28; j_gene: TRBJ1-1; d_gene: .; abundance: .; CDR3nt: TGTGCCAGCAGTCGACAGAACACTGAAGCTTTCTTT; CDR3aa: CASSRQNTEAFF
v_gene: TRBV11-2; j_gene: TRBJ2-7; d_gene: .; abundance: .; CDR3nt: TGTGCCAGCAGCCAAGATTTTGGCGATAGCTACGAGCAGTACTTC; CDR3aa: CASSQDFGDSYEQYF
v_gene: TRBV6-1; j_gene: TRBJ2-7; d_gene: .; abundance: once; CDR3nt: TGTGCCAGCAGTGAATCACAGGGCGCCTCCTACGAGCAGTACTTC; CDR3aa: CASSESQGASYEQYF
v_gene: TRBV6-1; j_gene: TRBJ2-1; d_gene: .; abundance: .; CDR3nt: TGTGCCAGCAGTGCCCCCCGCCCCAAGCAGTTCTTC; CDR3aa: CASSAPRPKQFF
v_gene: TRBV5-5; j_gene: TRBJ1-6; d_gene: .; abundance: .; CDR3nt: TGTGCCAGCAGCCTGCTTGACGGGAATCGGGTAAATTCACCCCTCCACTTT; CDR3aa: CASSLLDGNRVNSPLHF
v_gene: TRBV5-1; j_gene: TRBJ2-7; d_gene: TRBD1; abundance: .; CDR3nt: TGCGCCAGCACTTCCGGGACAGGGTATGACGAGCAGTACTTC; CDR3aa: CASTSGTGYDEQYF
v_gene: TRBV28; j_gene: TRBJ2-7; d_gene: TRBD2; abundance: .; CDR3nt: TGTGCCAGCAGTCCTCGACTAGCGACCTACGAGCAGTACTTC; CDR3aa: CASSPRLATYEQYF
v_gene: TRBV30; j_gene: TRBJ1-3; d_gene: .; abundance: .; CDR3nt: TGTGCCTGGAGTCCTGGGCACAACACCATATATTTT; CDR3aa: CAWSPGHNTIYF
v_gene: TRBV27; j_gene: TRBJ2-7; d_gene: TRBD1; abundance: .; CDR3nt: TGTGCCAGCCGAACAGGGGTCAATCCCTACGAGCAGTACTTC; CDR3aa: CASRTGVNPYEQYF
v_gene: TRBV7-8; j_gene: TRBJ2-5; d_gene: TRBD1; abundance: few; CDR3nt: TGTGCCAGCAGCTTAGGAACAACAGGGGTAGAGACCCAGTACTTC; CDR3aa: CASSLGTTGVETQYF
v_gene: TRBV25-1; j_gene: TRBJ2-7; d_gene: .; abundance: .; CDR3nt: TGTGCCAGCAGTGAACCCGGGACCAGATCGCACGAGCAGTACTTC; CDR3aa: CASSEPGTRSHEQYF
v_gene: TRBV30; j_gene: TRBJ2-7; d_gene: TRBD1; abundance: .; CDR3nt: TGTGCCTGGAGTCCGGACAGGGGATGGGAGCAGTACTTC; CDR3aa: CAWSPDRGWEQYF
v_gene: TRBV2; j_gene: TRBJ2-7; d_gene: .; abundance: .; CDR3nt: TGTGCCAGCAGTGAGAATTTACAGGATGGGCAGTACTTC; CDR3aa: CASSENLQDGQYF
v_gene: TRBV6-5; j_gene: TRBJ2-7; d_gene: TRBD2; abundance: .; CDR3nt: TGTGCCAGCAGTTACTCAGTCGGGGGGGCCTACGAGCAGTACTTC; CDR3aa: CASSYSVGGAYEQYF
v_gene: TRBV28; j_gene: TRBJ2-1; d_gene: .; abundance: .; CDR3nt: TGTGCCAGCACCCTAGGGGGGACATACAATGAGCAGTTCTTC; CDR3aa: CASTLGGTYNEQFF
v_gene: TRBV6-5; j_gene: TRBJ1-1; d_gene: .; abundance: .; CDR3nt: TGTGCCAGCAGCCGGAATGAGCCGGGCACTGAAGCTTTCTTT; CDR3aa: CASSRNEPGTEAFF
v_gene: TRBV27; j_gene: TRBJ1-5; d_gene: .; abundance: few; CDR3nt: TGTGCCAGCAGTACCAGGGCAGGGGCTAGCAATCAGCCCCAGCATTTT; CDR3aa: CASSTRAGASNQPQHF
v_gene: TRBV6-6; j_gene: TRBJ1-2; d_gene: .; abundance: .; CDR3nt: TGTGCCAGCAGGAATACAGCGGCCGACTATGGCTACACCTTC; CDR3aa: CASRNTAADYGYTF
v_gene: TRBV28; j_gene: TRBJ1-3; d_gene: .; abundance: .; CDR3nt: TGTGCCAGCAGACAGGGACTTTGGGACACCATATATTTT; CDR3aa: CASRQGLWDTIYF
v_gene: TRBV25-1; j_gene: TRBJ2-3; d_gene: .; abundance: .; CDR3nt: TGTGCCAGCAGTGAGGGGACATTTAGCACAGATACGCAGTATTTT; CDR3aa: CASSEGTFSTDTQYF
v_gene: TRBV6-1; j_gene: TRBJ1-6; d_gene: .; abundance: .; CDR3nt: TGTGCCACCACGAGGAGCCCCTCGAATAATTCACCCCTCCACTTT; CDR3aa: CATTRSPSNNSPLHF
v_gene: TRBV7-2; j_gene: TRBJ1-2; d_gene: TRBD1; abundance: .; CDR3nt: TGTGCCAGCAGGGCCGGGACAGGCCAGGGACCATATGGCTACACCTTC; CDR3aa: CASRAGTGQGPYGYTF
v_gene: TRBV7-2; j_gene: TRBJ1-1; d_gene: .; abundance: .; CDR3nt: TGTGCCAGCAGCTTGTGGGCAGGAGAGAACACTGAAGCTTTCTTT; CDR3aa: CASSLWAGENTEAFF
v_gene: TRBV2; j_gene: TRBJ2-3; d_gene: .; abundance: .; CDR3nt: TGTGCCAGCAACCTGGCCACAGATACGCAGTATTTT; CDR3aa: CASNLATDTQYF
v_gene: TRBV5-1; j_gene: TRBJ2-1; d_gene: .; abundance: .; CDR3nt: TGCGCCAGCACATCGCCGAGTTACAATGAGCAGTTCTTC; CDR3aa: CASTSPSYNEQFF
v_gene: TRBV7-8; j_gene: TRBJ2-5; d_gene: .; abundance: .; CDR3nt: TGTGCCAGCAGCTCTAGACTTCTGGCCCAGTACTTC; CDR3aa: CASSSRLLAQYF
v_gene: TRBV6-5; j_gene: TRBJ1-1; d_gene: .; abundance: .; CDR3nt: TGTGCCAGCAGTTACTCGCCCGGGGTTGACACTGAAGCTTTCTTT; CDR3aa: CASSYSPGVDTEAFF
v_gene: TRBV6-5; j_gene: TRBJ2-1; d_gene: TRBD2; abundance: .; CDR3nt: TGTGCCAGCAGTAACCGGGCGCGGGAGTTGCAGTTCTTC; CDR3aa: CASSNRARELQFF
v_gene: TRBV6-5; j_gene: TRBJ1-2; d_gene: TRBD1; abundance: .; CDR3nt: TGTGCCAGCAGTTACTCCAGGGGGGGGGCAGATGGCTACACCTTC; CDR3aa: CASSYSRGGADGYTF